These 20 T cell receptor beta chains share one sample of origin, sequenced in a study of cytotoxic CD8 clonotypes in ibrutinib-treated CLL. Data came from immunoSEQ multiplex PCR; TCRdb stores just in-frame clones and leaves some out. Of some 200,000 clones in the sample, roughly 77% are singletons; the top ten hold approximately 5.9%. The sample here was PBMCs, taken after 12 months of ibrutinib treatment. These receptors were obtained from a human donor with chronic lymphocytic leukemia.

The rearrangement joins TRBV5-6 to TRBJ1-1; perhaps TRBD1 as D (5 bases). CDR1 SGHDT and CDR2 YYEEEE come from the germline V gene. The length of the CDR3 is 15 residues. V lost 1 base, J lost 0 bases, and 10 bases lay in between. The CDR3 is CASSLSWDVNTEAFF. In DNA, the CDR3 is TGTGCCAGCAGCTTGTCGTGGGACGTGAACACTGAAGCTTTCTTT.

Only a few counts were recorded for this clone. The CDR3 region is CASSVGSSSYEQYF. DNA for the CDR3: TGCGCCAGCAGCGTCGGGTCGAGCTCCTACGAGCAGTACTTC. The chain has TRBV5-1 and TRBJ2-7; D not resolved. This CDR3 is built from 14 residues. Germline V gene lookup returns CDR1 SGHRS and CDR2 YFSETQ. V dropped 4 bases and J dropped 0 bases, with 11 bases sitting between them.

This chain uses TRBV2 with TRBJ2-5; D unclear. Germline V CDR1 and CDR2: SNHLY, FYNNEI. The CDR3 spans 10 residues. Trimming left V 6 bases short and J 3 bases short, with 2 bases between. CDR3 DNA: TGTGCCAGCAGAAAAGAGACCCAGTACTTC. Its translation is CASRKETQYF.

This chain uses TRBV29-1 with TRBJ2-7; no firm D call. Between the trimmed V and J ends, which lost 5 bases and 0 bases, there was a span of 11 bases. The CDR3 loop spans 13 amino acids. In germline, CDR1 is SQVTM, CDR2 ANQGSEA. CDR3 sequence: CSVWKGISYEQYF. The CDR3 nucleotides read TGCAGCGTTTGGAAAGGGATCTCCTACGAGCAGTACTTC.

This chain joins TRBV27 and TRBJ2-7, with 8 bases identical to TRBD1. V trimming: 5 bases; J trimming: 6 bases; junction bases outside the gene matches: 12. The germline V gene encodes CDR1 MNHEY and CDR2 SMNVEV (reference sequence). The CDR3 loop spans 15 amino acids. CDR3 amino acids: CASSPLLGQGSEQYF. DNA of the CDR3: TGTGCCAGCAGTCCCCTGTTAGGACAGGGTTCCGAGCAGTACTTC.

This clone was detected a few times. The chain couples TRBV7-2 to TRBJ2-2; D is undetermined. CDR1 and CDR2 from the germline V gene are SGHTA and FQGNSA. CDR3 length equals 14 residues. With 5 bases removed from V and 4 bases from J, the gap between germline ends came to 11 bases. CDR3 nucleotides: TGTGCCAGCAGCCTTAAGTATAGCACCGGGGAGCTGTTTTTT. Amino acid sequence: CASSLKYSTGELFF.

The CDR3 bases are TGTGCCACCAGCAGAGAGTATGAGTACGAGCAGTACTTC. This encodes CATSREYEYEQYF. This chain uses TRBV15 with TRBJ2-7; D is unresolved. V lost 0 bases to trimming and J lost 4 bases, with 7 bases between them. The germline gives CDR1 LNHNV, CDR2 YYDKDF (reference sequence). The CDR3 contains 13 residues. Complete variable domain (other parts from reference TRBV15 and TRBJ2-7): DAMVIQNPRYQVTQFGKPVTLSCSQTLNHNVMYWYQQKSSQAPKLLFHYYDKDFNNEADTPDNFQSRRPNTSFCFLDIRSPGLGDTAMYLCATSREYEYEQYFGPGTRLTVT.

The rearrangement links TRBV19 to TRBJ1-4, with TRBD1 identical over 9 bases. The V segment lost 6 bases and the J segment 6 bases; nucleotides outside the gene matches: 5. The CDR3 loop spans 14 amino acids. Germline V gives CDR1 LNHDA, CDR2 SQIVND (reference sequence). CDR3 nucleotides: TGTGCCAGTAGACGGACAGGGGAGTATGAAAAACTGTTTTTT. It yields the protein CASRRTGEYEKLFF.

CDR3 loop: CASSLDRVGGYTF. The CDR3 region has the DNA TGTGCCAGCAGCTTAGACAGGGTCGGTGGCTACACCTTC. V gene TRBV7-9 combines with J gene TRBJ1-2, with D perhaps TRBD1 (6 bases). V gave up 1 base and J gave up 7 bases, with 10 bases separating them. Germline-derived CDR1 and CDR2 are SEHNR and FQNEAQ (reference sequence). CDR3 length: 13 residues.

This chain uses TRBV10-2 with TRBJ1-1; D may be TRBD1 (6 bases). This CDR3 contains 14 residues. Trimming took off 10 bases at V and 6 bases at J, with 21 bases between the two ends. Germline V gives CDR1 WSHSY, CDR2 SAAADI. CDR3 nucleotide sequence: TGCGCCACGACCAGAAAATACAGGGTCCCTGAAGCTTTCTTT. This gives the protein CATTRKYRVPEAFF.

The CDR3 sequence is CAWARGPPGGGYTF. The CDR3 nucleotides are TGTGCCTGGGCCAGGGGCCCGCCGGGGGGAGGCTACACCTTC. This rearrangement joins TRBV30 to TRBJ1-2; maybe TRBD1 (6 bases). This CDR3 has 14 residues. Germline CDR1 GTSNPN, CDR2 SVGIG (reference sequence). Deletions cut 5 bases from V and 8 bases from J, with 21 bases between. Based on the CDR3 plus reference TRBV30 and TRBJ1-2, the full variable domain is SQTIHQWPATLVQPVGSPLSLECTVEGTSNPNLYWYRQAAGRGLQLLFYSVGIGQISSEVPQNLSASRPQDRQFILSSKKLLLSDSGFYLCAWARGPPGGGYTFGSGTRLTVV.

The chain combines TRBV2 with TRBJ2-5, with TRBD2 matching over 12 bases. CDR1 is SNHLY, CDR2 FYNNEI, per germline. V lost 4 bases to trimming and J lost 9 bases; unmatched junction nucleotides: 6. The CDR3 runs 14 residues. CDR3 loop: CASSAGTSGSPQYF. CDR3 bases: TGTGCCAGCAGTGCAGGGACTAGCGGGTCCCCCCAGTACTTC.

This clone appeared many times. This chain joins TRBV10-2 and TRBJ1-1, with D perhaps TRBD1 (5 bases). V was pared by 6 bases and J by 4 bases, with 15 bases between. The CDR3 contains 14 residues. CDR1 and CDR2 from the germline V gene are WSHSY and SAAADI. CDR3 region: CASSPQGYTTEAFF. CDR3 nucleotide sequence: TGCGCCAGCAGCCCCCAGGGCTACACCACTGAAGCTTTCTTT.

The CDR3 here is CSASPHYGYTF. Here the CDR3 DNA reads TGCAGTGCTAGTCCCCACTATGGCTACACCTTC. The chain has TRBV20-1 and TRBJ1-2; D is unresolved. V was trimmed by 3 bases and J by 3 bases, leaving 5 bases between them. The CDR3 runs to 11 residues. The germline gives CDR1 DFQATT, CDR2 SNEGSKA (reference sequence).

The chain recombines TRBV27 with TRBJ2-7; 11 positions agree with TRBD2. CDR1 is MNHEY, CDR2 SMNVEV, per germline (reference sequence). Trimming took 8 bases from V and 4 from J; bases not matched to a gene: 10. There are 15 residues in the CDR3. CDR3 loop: CASRSLAGGQYEQYF. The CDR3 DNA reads TGTGCCAGCCGAAGTTTAGCGGGGGGGCAATACGAGCAGTACTTC.

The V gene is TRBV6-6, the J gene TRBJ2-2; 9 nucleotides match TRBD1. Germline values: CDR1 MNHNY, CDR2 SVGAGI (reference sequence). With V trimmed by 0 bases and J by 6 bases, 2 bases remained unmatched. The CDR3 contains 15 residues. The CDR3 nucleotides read TGTGCCAGCAGTTACTCACAGGGGGCGGCCGGGGAGCTGTTTTTT. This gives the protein CASSYSQGAAGELFF.

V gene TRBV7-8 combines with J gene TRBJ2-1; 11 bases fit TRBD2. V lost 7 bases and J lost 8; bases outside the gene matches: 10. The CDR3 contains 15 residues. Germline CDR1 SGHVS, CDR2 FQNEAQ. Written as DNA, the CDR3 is TGTGCCAGCACAACTAGCGGGGGTCACGTCGATGAGCAGTTCTTC. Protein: CASTTSGGHVDEQFF.

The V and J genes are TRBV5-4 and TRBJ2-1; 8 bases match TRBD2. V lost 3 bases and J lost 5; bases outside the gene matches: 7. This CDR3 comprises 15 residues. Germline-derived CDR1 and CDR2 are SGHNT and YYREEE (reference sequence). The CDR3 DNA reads TGTGCCAGCAGCTCCCCAAGCGGGGGCGACAATGAGCAGTTCTTC. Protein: CASSSPSGGDNEQFF.

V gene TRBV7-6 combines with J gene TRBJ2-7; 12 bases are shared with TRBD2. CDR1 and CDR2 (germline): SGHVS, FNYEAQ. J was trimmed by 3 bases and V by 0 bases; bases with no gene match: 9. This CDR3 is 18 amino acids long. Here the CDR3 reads CASSLALRLAGERYEQYF. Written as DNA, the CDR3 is TGTGCCAGCAGCTTAGCGCTGAGACTAGCGGGAGAGCGCTACGAGCAGTACTTC.

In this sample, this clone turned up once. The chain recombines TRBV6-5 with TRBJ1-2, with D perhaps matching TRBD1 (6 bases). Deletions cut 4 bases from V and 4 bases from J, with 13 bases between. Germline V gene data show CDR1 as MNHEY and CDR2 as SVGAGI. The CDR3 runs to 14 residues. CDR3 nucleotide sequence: TGTGCCAGCAGTTCTCCAGACAGGCGCTATGGCTACACCTTC. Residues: CASSSPDRRYGYTF.